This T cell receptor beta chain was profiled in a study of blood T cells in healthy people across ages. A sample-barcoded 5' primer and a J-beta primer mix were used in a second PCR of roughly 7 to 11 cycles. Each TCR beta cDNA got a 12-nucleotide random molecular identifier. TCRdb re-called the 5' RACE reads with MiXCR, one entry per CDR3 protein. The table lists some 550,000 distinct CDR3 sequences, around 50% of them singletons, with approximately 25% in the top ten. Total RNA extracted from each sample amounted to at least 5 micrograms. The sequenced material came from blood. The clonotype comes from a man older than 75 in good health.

Here the CDR3 DNA reads TGTGCCAGCAGTTCCGACAGCCCCTACGAGCAGTACTTC. It translates to CASSSDSPYEQYF. J is TRBJ2-4 and V is TRBV28, with D possibly matching TRBD1 (5 bases). The end of the DNA fits TRBJ2-7 better, so the J call may be wrong. This CDR3 spans 13 amino acids. Germline-derived CDR1 and CDR2 are MDHEN and SYDVKM.